The rows below give T cell receptor beta chains drawn from one sample of a study of cytomegalovirus exposure and HLA in healthy donors. The assay was immunoSEQ multiplex PCR, and TCRdb's table has in-frame clones only and misses some. The sample includes roughly 220,000 clones, around 86% of them seen just once. The specimen sequenced was PBMCs. These receptor sequences come from a woman aged 40 to 49 in good health and CMV-seronegative. CDR3s include the opening cysteine and the closing phenylalanine or tryptophan. A D gene is named only where the DNA matches it firmly. Size tells how often a clone was seen (once, few, many) or the class of an expanded clone, and some rows leave it out.

v_gene	j_gene	d_gene	abundance	CDR3aa	CDR3nt
TRBV27	TRBJ2-7	TRBD1	NA	CASSSIRGTGGFCEQYF	TGTGCCAGCAGTTCGATACGAGGGACAGGGGGCTTTTGCGAGCAGTACTTC
TRBV6-1	TRBJ2-7	NA	NA	CASSEAPYGDYEQYF	TGTGCCAGCAGTGAAGCACCATACGGAGACTACGAGCAGTACTTC
TRBV13	TRBJ2-7	TRBD1	NA	CASSGSGTGYYEQYF	TGTGCCAGCAGCGGATCCGGGACAGGATACTACGAGCAGTACTTC
TRBV7-2	TRBJ1-3	NA	NA	CASSLQTGSGNTIYF	TGTGCCAGCAGCTTACAGACAGGTTCTGGAAACACCATATATTTT
TRBV7-6	TRBJ2-1	TRBD2	NA	CASSQPGLAGGIQFF	TGTGCCAGCAGCCAACCGGGACTAGCGGGAGGCATCCAGTTCTTC
TRBV2	TRBJ1-1	NA	few	CASTRDWNTEAFF	TGTGCCAGCACAAGGGACTGGAACACTGAAGCTTTCTTT
TRBV2	TRBJ2-7	NA	NA	CASRSPGSSYEQYF	TGTGCCAGCAGATCACCCGGGAGCTCCTACGAGCAGTACTTC
TRBV10-3	TRBJ2-5	NA	NA	CAITRSLAETQYF	TGTGCCATCACCCGGTCACTAGCTGAGACCCAGTACTTC
TRBV4-1	TRBJ2-1	NA	NA	CASSQEYESHNEQFF	TGCGCCAGCAGCCAAGAATATGAGAGCCACAATGAGCAGTTCTTC
TRBV4-2	TRBJ2-7	TRBD2	NA	CASSQVSGAYEQYF	TGTGCCAGCAGCCAAGTGAGCGGGGCCTACGAGCAGTACTTC
TRBV30	TRBJ2-3	NA	NA	CAWSVYGGFTDTQYF	TGTGCCTGGAGTGTATATGGCGGCTTCACAGATACGCAGTATTTT
TRBV10-3	TRBJ2-1	TRBD1	once	CAINPGTDYNEQFF	TGTGCCATCAACCCCGGGACAGATTACAATGAGCAGTTCTTC